This T cell receptor (beta chain) was profiled in a study of shared clonotypes between healthy human individuals. Overall study results and limits: What naive subsets generally showed was a larger estimated richness than memory subsets showed.

TCRdb's copy holds only in-frame clones and misses some; the assay was immunoSEQ multiplex PCR. This table has about 2.2 million clones, 90% to 95% appearing once. This clone was picked up one time. Antigen specificity is unknown. The naive CD8 fraction comprised CD45RO-negative cells positively selected for CCR7 and excluded terminally differentiated effector memory CD45RA+ cells. CDR1 and CDR2 from the germline V gene are MNHNY and SVGAGI (reference sequence). The V end lost 2 bases, the J end lost 6 bases, and 8 bases lay between the germline ends. The CDR3 has 13 residues. V gene TRBV6-6 combines with J gene TRBJ1-5, with a weak D call TRBD1 (5 bases). The sequenced material came from naive CD8+ T cells from PBMCs. The sequence was obtained from a man younger than 35 in good health. Some clones in this sample may be carry-over from other donors' samples. The CDR3: CASSYLDSQPQHF. In DNA form, the CDR3 reads TGTGCCAGCAGTTACCTAGACAGTCAGCCCCAGCATTTT.